The 3 T cell receptor beta chains below all came from one sample that was sequenced in a study of T-cell memory formation after mild COVID-19. TCRdb itself ran the 5' RACE reads through MiXCR, one entry per CDR3 protein. The sample lists approximately 350,000 distinct CDR3 sequences, roughly an eighth seen once, with roughly a fifth in the top ten. Specimen: PBMCs or a T cell subset sorted from them (not recorded which). The receptors come from a man between 18 and 29 years old who had mild COVID-19 (a few samples of this study predate the infection). Cell type and time point are not known.

This clonotype occurred many times. The V and J genes are TRBV5-1 and TRBJ2-3; TRBD1 aligns across 8 bases. Unmatched junction bases numbered 5, after V lost 4 bases and J lost 4 bases. Germline-derived CDR1 and CDR2 are SGHRS and YFSETQ. The CDR3 extends over 14 amino acids. The CDR3 loop reads CASSNQGASDTQYF. In DNA, the CDR3 is TGCGCCAGCAGCAACCAGGGGGCCTCAGATACGCAGTATTTT.

The chain recombines TRBV28 with TRBJ2-3; perhaps TRBD2 as D (5 bases). The germline CDR1 and CDR2 sequences are MDHEN and SYDVKM. The CDR3 length is 12 residues. Trimming stripped 7 bases from V and 5 bases from J, with 10 bases between. The CDR3 region has the DNA TGTGCCAGCAAAGCGGCCGGAGATACGCAGTATTTT. Protein sequence: CASKAAGDTQYF.

This clonotype was picked up many times. The chain employs TRBV5-6 and TRBJ2-7; D unclear. The V end was cut by 4 bases, the J end by 0 bases, with 2 bases between. CDR3 length: 11 amino acids. CDR1 is SGHDT, CDR2 YYEEEE, per germline. Written as DNA, the CDR3 is TGTGCCAGCAGCGCCTCCTACGAGCAGTACTTC. Its protein product is CASSASYEQYF.